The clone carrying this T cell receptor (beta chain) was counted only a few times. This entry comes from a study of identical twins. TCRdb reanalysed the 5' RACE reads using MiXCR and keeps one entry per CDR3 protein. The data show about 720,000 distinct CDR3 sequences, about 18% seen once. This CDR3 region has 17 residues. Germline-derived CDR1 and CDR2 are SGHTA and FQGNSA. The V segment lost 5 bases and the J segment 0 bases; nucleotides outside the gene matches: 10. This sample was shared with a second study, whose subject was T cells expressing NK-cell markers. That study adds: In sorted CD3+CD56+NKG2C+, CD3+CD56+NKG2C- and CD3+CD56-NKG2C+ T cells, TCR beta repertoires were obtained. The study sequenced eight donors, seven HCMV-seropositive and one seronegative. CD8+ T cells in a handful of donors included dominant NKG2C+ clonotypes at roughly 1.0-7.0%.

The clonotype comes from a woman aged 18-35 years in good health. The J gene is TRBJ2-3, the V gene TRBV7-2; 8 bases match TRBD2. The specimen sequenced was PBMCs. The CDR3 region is CASSINPGLGSTDTQYF. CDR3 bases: TGTGCCAGCAGCATTAATCCGGGACTAGGTAGCACAGATACGCAGTATTTT. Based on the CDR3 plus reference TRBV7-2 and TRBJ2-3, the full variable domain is GAGVSQSPSNKVTEKGKDVELRCDPISGHTALYWYRQSLGQGLEFLIYFQGNSAPDKSGLPSDRFSAERTGGSVSTLTIQRTQQEDSAVYLCASSINPGLGSTDTQYFGPGTRLTVL.